The rows below give T cell receptor beta chains drawn from one sample of a study of early T cells in non-severe SARS-CoV-2 infection. TCRdb analysed the 5' RACE reads with MiXCR anew, one entry per CDR3 protein. The sample contains 69,000 or so distinct CDR3 sequences, 4.6% of which appear only once. The sample here was whole blood, taken at baseline. The receptors were gathered from an adult who was a healthcare worker with PCR-confirmed SARS-CoV-2 infection or an uninfected control (not recorded which). The donor label of this sample is uncertain. Each CDR3 is given with its conserved first and last residue. A D gene is named only where the DNA matches it firmly. Clone size, where shown, is once, few, many, or a class for clones that have expanded.

v_call	d_call	j_call	clone_size	cdr3_nt	cdr3_aa
TRBV28	-	TRBJ1-4	few	TGTGCCAGCAGAGACACGGGGGGCGCCCCTGAAAAACTGTTTTTT	CASRDTGGAPEKLFF
TRBV5-1	TRBD2	TRBJ2-3	once	TGCGCCAGCAGCTTGGCTAGCGGGGGGGCCGGTATCACAGATACGCAGTATTTT	CASSLASGGAGITDTQYF
TRBV6-2/TRBV6-3	TRBD1	TRBJ2-3	many	TGTGCCAGCAGTTATTCGACAGGGGGTCGTCCAGATACGCAGTATTTT	CASSYSTGGRPDTQYF
TRBV7-8	-	TRBJ2-5	few	TGTGCCAGCAGCTTAGTAAACCAAGAGACCCAGTACTTC	CASSLVNQETQYF
TRBV6-5	TRBD1	TRBJ1-1	few	TGTGCCAGCAGTTACCGTGGACAGGACTATGAAGCTTTCTTT	CASSYRGQDYEAFF
TRBV15	TRBD1	TRBJ2-7	-	TGTGCCACCAGCAGAGACAGGGGGCACGAGCAGTACTTC	CATSRDRGHEQYF
TRBV5-1	-	TRBJ2-3	-	TGCGCCAGCAGCTTGGACATTTTAAGCACAGATACGCAGTATTTT	CASSLDILSTDTQYF
TRBV2	-	TRBJ2-2	few	TGTGCCAGCAGTGAGAACAGAAACACCGGGGAGCTGTTTTTT	CASSENRNTGELFF
TRBV5-6	-	TRBJ2-2	many	TGTGCCAGCAGCTTGGCCCCCAACACCGGGGAGCTGTTTTTT	CASSLAPNTGELFF
TRBV10-3	-	TRBJ1-6	many	TGTGCCATCACATCGGCCGATGTTTCACCCCTCCACTTT	CAITSADVSPLHF
TRBV18	-	TRBJ1-1	few	TGTGCCAGCTCACGGGGGCAAGACACTGAAGCTTTCTTT	CASSRGQDTEAFF
TRBV6-2/TRBV6-3	-	TRBJ2-7	few	TGTGCCAGCAGTTACGGGGGCCGGGCCTACGAGCAGTACTTC	CASSYGGRAYEQYF
TRBV5-6	TRBD1	TRBJ1-1	many	TGTGCCAGCAGCTTGCCGGAACAGGACAGGGGTACTGAAGCTTTCTTT	CASSLPEQDRGTEAFF
TRBV12-3/TRBV12-4	-	TRBJ2-1	many	TGTGCCAGCAGTTTGAGTGAGCAGTTCTTC	CASSLSEQFF
TRBV6-6	-	TRBJ1-2	-	TGTGCCAGCAGTCCACAGGGTCCACCCCAGGTCAACTATGGCTACACCTTC	CASSPQGPPQVNYGYTF
TRBV9	-	TRBJ1-2	many	TGTGCCAGCAGCGCAACAGGCCTCCTAGATGGCTACACCTTC	CASSATGLLDGYTF
TRBV29-1	-	TRBJ1-1	many	TGCAGCGTTGATTCGAACACTGAAGCTTTCTTT	CSVDSNTEAFF
TRBV7-2	-	TRBJ1-6	many	TGTGCCAGCAGCTTAAGTCCCCAGGGGACTTCACCCCTCCACTTT	CASSLSPQGTSPLHF
TRBV7-2	-	TRBJ1-1	many	TGTGCCAGCAGCTTACACGGGGGCTTGGACACTGAAGCTTTCTTT	CASSLHGGLDTEAFF
TRBV6-4	-	TRBJ2-3	few	TGTGCCAGCAGTGACCAGAGCACAGATACGCAGTATTTT	CASSDQSTDTQYF
TRBV7-9	-	TRBJ1-3	few	TGTGCCAGCAACTCGAAGGCAGGGACTGGAAACACCATATATTTT	CASNSKAGTGNTIYF